This T cell receptor beta chain was recovered during a study of cytotoxic CD8 clonotypes in ibrutinib-treated CLL. Study-level findings and limits: Sustained-remission and progressing patients diverged in sampling times.

This CDR3 has 16 amino acids. Germline CDR1 and CDR2: GTSNPN and SVGIG (reference sequence). V lost 5 bases, J lost 5 bases, and 21 bases lay in between. A word on this clone: The antigen is undetermined.

Clones were sequenced by immunoSEQ multiplex PCR, and TCRdb holds only the in-frame ones, with some missing. The sample records about 24,000 clones, more than 65% being singletons. V gene TRBV30 combines with J gene TRBJ2-2; no definite D call. This clonotype originated in a human donor with chronic lymphocytic leukemia. The input for sequencing was PBMCs, taken after 12 months of ibrutinib treatment. As DNA, the CDR3 is TGTGCCTGGGGTCGAATCGACGGATCTGCGACCGGGGAGCTGTTTTTT. It yields the protein CAWGRIDGSATGELFF.